A selection of T cell receptor beta chains follows, all from one sample in a study of shared clonotypes between healthy human individuals. The data were produced by immunoSEQ multiplex PCR, yet TCRdb's version contains in-frame clones alone and is incomplete. The sample lists over a million clones; around four fifths were seen once. Sequenced sample: memory CD4+ T cells sorted from blood. The receptors were sampled from a man aged 18 to 29 in good health. Both conserved end residues are trimmed from each CDR3. The D gene is left open where the match is weak.

TRBJ2-5	TRBV6-5	-	ASSPGTHQETQY
TRBJ2-2	TRBV6-5	TRBD2	ASSWGGGELF
TRBJ2-5	TRBV10-1	-	ASSVGGGETQY
TRBJ2-2	TRBV2	-	ASRGGLGTGELF
TRBJ2-3	TRBV30	-	AFSRDNTDTQY
TRBJ2-1	TRBV7-2	TRBD2	ASSVSGISYNEQF
TRBJ2-3	TRBV7-2	TRBD2	ASSIPTSGADTQY
TRBJ2-7	TRBV5-4	-	ASSLAQRNSYEQY
TRBJ1-2	TRBV7-2	TRBD1	ASSRRDSSYGYT
TRBJ2-7	TRBV6-6	-	ASSSSVAGAYEQY
TRBJ2-7	TRBV19	TRBD2	ASSIELAGEQY
TRBJ1-3	TRBV2	TRBD1	ASSGQGSSGNTIY
TRBJ1-6	TRBV28	-	ASSLFDSPLH
TRBJ1-1	TRBV2	-	ASTQGQLNTEAF
TRBJ2-4	TRBV7-2	TRBD1	ASSLVQRDREPKY
TRBJ2-1	TRBV6-5	TRBD1	ASSYSKGQGRNEQF
TRBJ2-7	TRBV6-1	TRBD2	ASSESGNGYEQY
TRBJ1-1	TRBV30	-	AWGGPEAF
TRBJ1-6	TRBV5-1	-	ASSTGQYSPLH
TRBJ2-7	TRBV30	TRBD1	AWSGPQGTYEQY
TRBJ2-1	TRBV7-2	TRBD2	ASSPRGLAGGRNEQF
TRBJ2-2	TRBV11-2	-	ASSPDKNTGELF
TRBJ2-6	TRBV7-9	-	ASSPPGGAGANVLT
TRBJ2-3	TRBV11-2	TRBD1	ASSLDQIGTGSTDTQY
TRBJ2-5	TRBV11-3	TRBD2	ASSRSGGQQETQY
TRBJ2-1	TRBV11-2	-	ASSLGAGGTYNEQF
TRBJ2-7	TRBV6-9	-	ASSYPVPVSYEQY
TRBJ2-1	TRBV28	TRBD2	ASSSPSLASYYNEQF
TRBJ1-1	TRBV5-1	-	ASSFTTNTEAF
TRBJ1-4	TRBV5-1	-	ASRSGPSWKEKLF
TRBJ1-1	TRBV18	-	ASSPGATEAF
TRBJ1-2	TRBV19	-	ASSITRGSYGYT
TRBJ1-6	TRBV2	-	ASSVDRGNSPLH
TRBJ2-5	TRBV25-1	-	ASIKDGTGTQY
TRBJ2-7	TRBV7-9	TRBD1	ASSPKRNKGANEQY
TRBJ1-5	TRBV4-1	-	ASTQDGHSNQPQH
TRBJ2-3	TRBV6-1	-	ASSEGLVADTQY
TRBJ1-5	TRBV9	-	ASSVDQDQPQH
TRBJ2-7	TRBV5-1	-	ASSLWAGTGTSSYEQY
TRBJ2-2	TRBV9	-	ASSVRTGISGELF
TRBJ2-3	TRBV6-1	TRBD2	ASSEGTSGGAGDTQY
TRBJ2-1	TRBV7-9	TRBD2	ASSLSGRVDNEQF
TRBJ1-1	TRBV4-1	-	ASSRLGMNTEAF
TRBJ2-2	TRBV6-1	-	ASSSEGNTGELF
TRBJ1-1	TRBV2	TRBD1	ASRALRGPDTEAF
TRBJ2-2	TRBV7-9	-	ASSDWGDTGELF
TRBJ1-1	TRBV7-6	-	ASSLDTYTEAF
TRBJ1-5	TRBV5-1	-	ASSPDRQPQH
TRBJ1-4	TRBV7-2	-	ASSLGGRATNEKLF